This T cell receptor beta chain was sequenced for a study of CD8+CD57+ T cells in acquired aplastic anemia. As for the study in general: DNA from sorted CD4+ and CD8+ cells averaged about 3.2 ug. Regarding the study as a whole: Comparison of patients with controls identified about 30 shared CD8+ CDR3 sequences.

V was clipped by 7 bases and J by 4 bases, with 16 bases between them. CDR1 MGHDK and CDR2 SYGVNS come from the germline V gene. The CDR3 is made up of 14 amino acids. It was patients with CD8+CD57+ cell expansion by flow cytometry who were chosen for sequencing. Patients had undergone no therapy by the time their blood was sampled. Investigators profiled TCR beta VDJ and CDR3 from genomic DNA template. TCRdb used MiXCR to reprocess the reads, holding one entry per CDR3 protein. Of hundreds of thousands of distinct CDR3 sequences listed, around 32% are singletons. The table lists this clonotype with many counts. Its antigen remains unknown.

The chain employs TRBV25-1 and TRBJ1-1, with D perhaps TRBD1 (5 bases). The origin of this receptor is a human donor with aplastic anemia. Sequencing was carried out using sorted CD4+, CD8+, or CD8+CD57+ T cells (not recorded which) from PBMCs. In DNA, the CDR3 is TGTGCCAGCACTCGACCCGGGGGATCCACTGAAGCTTTCTTT. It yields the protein CASTRPGGSTEAFF.